The 27 T cell receptor beta chains below come from one sample, sequenced in a study of T cell changes during pregnancy in multiple sclerosis. Assay: immunoSEQ multiplex PCR; the TCRdb copy retains only in-frame clones and omits some. The table has about 110,000 clones, about 89% seen once. The sample in question was peripheral blood, obtained before pregnancy. Receptor source: a female donor with multiple sclerosis, enrolled in a pregnancy study.

The CDR3 bases are TGTGCCAGCAGCTTAGAGGCGGTTAGCGGGGGTTTTATCGGGACCCAGTACTTC. Amino acids: CASSLEAVSGGFIGTQYF. V usage is TRBV7-2 and J usage is TRBJ2-5; 9 bases map to TRBD2. V gave up 1 base and J gave up 7 bases; unmatched junction bases: 16. The germline gives CDR1 SGHTA, CDR2 FQGNSA. This CDR3 is built from 18 residues.

CDR3 sequence reads: CASSPKGTVSNQPQHF. CDR3 sequence (DNA): TGTGCCAGCAGCCCAAAGGGGACAGTTAGCAATCAGCCCCAGCATTTT. The chain is built from TRBV27 and TRBJ1-5, with TRBD1 matching 7 bases. The V gene end was trimmed by 6 bases and the J gene end by 0 bases; junction bases not matched to a gene: 8. Germline V gene sequence: CDR1 MNHEY, CDR2 SMNVEV (reference sequence). This CDR3 contains 16 residues.

This chain joins TRBV5-6 and TRBJ2-3, with 8 bases fitting TRBD2. The V gene's germline CDR1 is SGHDT and CDR2 YYEEEE. Losses at the gene ends were 0 bases for V and 2 bases for J; bases not matched to a gene: 5. This CDR3 comprises 16 residues. The CDR3 bases are TGTGCCAGCAGCTTGGCCGTTAGCGGGATCACAGATACGCAGTATTTT. Amino acids: CASSLAVSGITDTQYF.

CDR3 sequence reads: CASSQDWQAGRNTEAFF. CDR3 nucleotides: TGCGCCAGCAGCCAAGATTGGCAGGCGGGAAGGAACACTGAAGCTTTCTTT. The V and J genes are TRBV4-1 and TRBJ1-1, with D uncertain. V was cut by 0 bases and J by 1 base, with 15 bases left in between. Germline CDR1 is MGHRA and CDR2 is YSYEKL. The CDR3 consists of 17 residues.

This chain joins TRBV18 and TRBJ2-7; D unresolved. The CDR3 has 13 amino acids. The germline gives CDR1 KGHSH, CDR2 LQKENI. Trimming pared 5 bases from V and 1 base from J, leaving 9 bases between. The CDR3 nucleotides read TGTGCCAGCTCAATTGCGGATTCCTACGAGCAGTACTTC. It yields the protein CASSIADSYEQYF. Supplemented by reference TRBV18 and TRBJ2-7, the full variable domain reads NAGVMQNPRHLVRRRGQEARLRCSPMKGHSHVYWYRQLPEEGLKFMVYLQKENIIDESGMPKERFSAEFPKEGPSILRIQQVVRGDSAAYFCASSIADSYEQYFGPGTRLTVT.

The chain employs TRBV7-2 and TRBJ2-1; D might be TRBD2 (7 bases). Germline V gene sequence: CDR1 SGHTA, CDR2 FQGNSA. The V end lost 6 bases, the J end lost 8 bases, and 14 bases lay between the germline ends. This CDR3 has 13 residues. In DNA form, the CDR3 reads TGTGCCAGCAGAGAAGAGGGGGGGTATGAGCAGTTCTTC. This gives the protein CASREEGGYEQFF. Looking up the rest from reference TRBV7-2 and TRBJ2-1 gives the full variable domain: GAGVSQSPSNKVTEKGKDVELRCDPISGHTALYWYRQSLGQGLEFLIYFQGNSAPDKSGLPSDRFSAERTGGSVSTLTIQRTQQEDSAVYLCASREEGGYEQFFGPGTRLTVL.

V usage is TRBV9 and J usage is TRBJ2-1; 9 nucleotides match TRBD2. This CDR3 contains 19 residues. The ends lost 0 bases at V and 1 base at J; junction bases unmatched: 11. Germline CDR1 and CDR2: SGDLS and YYNGEE. CDR3 in amino acids: CASSVAVIAGAGSYNEQFF. The CDR3 nucleotides are TGTGCCAGCAGCGTAGCGGTGATAGCGGGGGCTGGATCCTACAATGAGCAGTTCTTC. Complete variable domain (other parts from reference TRBV9 and TRBJ2-1): DSGVTQTPKHLITATGQRVTLRCSPRSGDLSVYWYQQSLDQGLQFLIQYYNGEERAKGNILERFSAQQFPDLHSELNLSSLELGDSALYFCASSVAVIAGAGSYNEQFFGPGTRLTVL.

The chain has TRBV5-4 and TRBJ2-7; D is uncertain. Trimming removed 5 bases at V and 10 bases at J, with 19 bases between. CDR1 and CDR2 (germline): SGHNT, YYREEE (reference sequence). The CDR3 is 13 amino acids. DNA of the CDR3: TGTGCCAGCAGGTCTGGTGAGGATTTGGAACAGTACTTC. Its protein product is CASRSGEDLEQYF. Full variable domain (remainder filled in from reference TRBV5-4 and TRBJ2-7): ETGVTQSPTHLIKTRGQQVTLRCSSQSGHNTVSWYQQALGQGPQFIFQYYREEENGRGNFPPRFSGLQFPNYSSELNVNALELDDSALYLCASRSGEDLEQYFGPGTRLTVT.

The CDR3 region has the DNA TGTGCCAGCAGTTACGGGACTAGCGGGAGAAATGAGCAGTTCTTC. Its translation: CASSYGTSGRNEQFF. The chain is built from TRBV27 and TRBJ2-1; 14 bases are a match to TRBD2. CDR1 and CDR2 from the germline V gene are MNHEY and SMNVEV (reference sequence). The CDR3 is made up of 15 amino acids. V shed 4 bases and J 7 bases; nucleotides not matched to a gene: 3.

The rearrangement links TRBV7-6 to TRBJ2-7, with D tentatively TRBD2 (5 bases). V shed 0 bases and J shed 0 bases, with 21 bases lying between them. Germline assignment: CDR1 SGHVS and CDR2 FNYEAQ. CDR3 length: 19 amino acids. CDR3 nucleotides: TGTGCCAGCAGCTTAGCCGGCGCCCAAGGACTTTTGAGCTCCTACGAGCAGTACTTC. It translates to CASSLAGAQGLLSSYEQYF.

The rearrangement links TRBV11-3 to TRBJ1-5, with D uncertain. Trimming stripped 3 bases from V and 3 bases from J, with 6 bases between. Germline CDR1 is SGHNT and CDR2 is YENEEA. CDR3 length equals 13 residues. The CDR3 region has the DNA TGTGCCAGCAGCTTTGGGCCCAATCAGCCCCAGCATTTT. Its protein product is CASSFGPNQPQHF.

A single count supports this clone. This chain connects TRBV6-4 to TRBJ1-6; D not certain. This CDR3 is 14 amino acids long. The germline V and J ends were trimmed by 4 bases and 4 bases, with 8 bases remaining between them. From germline, CDR1 is MRHNA and CDR2 SNTAGT. In DNA, the CDR3 is TGTGCCAGCAGTGCCCGGGATTATAATTCACCCCTCCACTTT. Translated: CASSARDYNSPLHF.

CDR3 nucleotide sequence: TGTGCCAGCAGCTTAGTTGCAGGAAATCAGCCCCAGCATTTT. This gives the protein CASSLVAGNQPQHF. The chain employs TRBV7-2 and TRBJ1-5; no clear D gene. The CDR3 is 14 residues long. With 1 base removed from V and 4 bases from J, the gap between germline ends came to 8 bases. The germline CDR1 and CDR2 sequences are SGHTA and FQGNSA. The full variable domain, with the rest looked up from reference TRBV7-2 and TRBJ1-5, is GAGVSQSPSNKVTEKGKDVELRCDPISGHTALYWYRQSLGQGLEFLIYFQGNSAPDKSGLPSDRFSAERTGGSVSTLTIQRTQQEDSAVYLCASSLVAGNQPQHFGDGTRLSIL.

The V and J genes are TRBV18 and TRBJ2-5; tentative D call: TRBD1 (5 bases). The CDR3 extends over 15 amino acids. Trimming took off 3 bases at V and 5 bases at J, with 16 bases between the two ends. Per the germline V gene, CDR1 is KGHSH and CDR2 is LQKENI. The CDR3, as DNA: TGTGCCAGCTCACCCGTTCAGGGAAAGGGGGAGACCCAGTACTTC. Its translation: CASSPVQGKGETQYF. The whole variable domain, filled in from reference TRBV18 and TRBJ2-5, reads NAGVMQNPRHLVRRRGQEARLRCSPMKGHSHVYWYRQLPEEGLKFMVYLQKENIIDESGMPKERFSAEFPKEGPSILRIQQVVRGDSAAYFCASSPVQGKGETQYFGPGTRLLVL.

The chain couples TRBV28 to TRBJ1-5, with a possible D match to TRBD1 (5 bases). The germline V gene encodes CDR1 MDHEN and CDR2 SYDVKM. Trimming took 8 bases from V and 3 from J, leaving 11 bases between them. This CDR3 contains 13 residues. CDR3 residues: CASGGGVNQPQHF. The DNA of the CDR3 is TGTGCCAGCGGCGGGGGGGTCAATCAGCCCCAGCATTTT.

The chain couples TRBV28 to TRBJ2-7; D gene ambiguous. Looked up from germline, CDR1 is MDHEN and CDR2 is SYDVKM. V was cut by 7 bases and J by 1 base, with 17 bases left in between. The CDR3 loop spans 15 amino acids. CDR3 in DNA: TGTGCCAGCACCGAGTCCCCGATCAGGTCCTACGAGCAGTACTTC. Protein sequence: CASTESPIRSYEQYF.

The V and J genes are TRBV5-6 and TRBJ2-7; 8 bases line up with TRBD1. CDR1 and CDR2 (germline): SGHDT, YYEEEE. J lost 3 bases, V lost 4 bases, and 6 bases had no gene match. The CDR3 contains 14 residues. CDR3 amino acids: CASSIRDRRYEQYF. CDR3 coding DNA: TGTGCCAGCAGCATCCGGGACAGGCGCTACGAGCAGTACTTC.

This clone was seen just once. V usage is TRBV4-3 and J usage is TRBJ2-7, with D tentatively TRBD2 (7 bases). The germline V gene encodes CDR1 LGHNA and CDR2 YSLEER. CDR3 length: 15 residues. V dropped 0 bases and J dropped 2 bases, with 11 bases sitting between them. The chain's CDR3 is CASSQDRGGTYEQYF. Here the CDR3 DNA reads TGCGCCAGCAGCCAAGATCGCGGGGGCACCTACGAGCAGTACTTC.

This chain connects TRBV20-1 to TRBJ1-4; the D is unclear. The CDR3 extends over 10 amino acids. Germline loops: CDR1 DFQATT, CDR2 SNEGSKA (reference sequence). The DNA of the CDR3 is TGCAGCGCCAGCGGAGAAAAACTGTTTTTT. Translating it yields CSASGEKLFF.

The chain recombines TRBV7-9 with TRBJ1-1; possible D gene TRBD1, 5 bases. Germline assignment: CDR1 SEHNR and CDR2 FQNEAQ (reference sequence). The CDR3 runs to 17 residues. V lost 0 bases to trimming and J lost 1 base, with 15 bases between them. The CDR3 DNA reads as TGTGCCAGCAGCTTAGCGGTAAGGGAGGGGAAGAACACTGAAGCTTTCTTT. It yields the protein CASSLAVREGKNTEAFF.

The V and J genes are TRBV7-9 and TRBJ2-5; D remains ambiguous. Per germline, CDR1 SEHNR and CDR2 FQNEAQ (reference sequence). V lost 4 bases and J 5 bases, leaving 14 bases between the germline ends. CDR3 length: 14 amino acids. DNA of the CDR3: TGTGCCAGCAGCTCAAACGTGGTTCGGGAGACCCAGTACTTC. Translating gives CASSSNVVRETQYF.

V and J are TRBV5-6 and TRBJ2-7; no clear D. Germline assignment: CDR1 SGHDT and CDR2 YYEEEE. The CDR3 contains 14 residues. With 0 bases removed from V and 5 bases from J, the gap between germline ends came to 12 bases. CDR3 protein: CASSLDPRSHEQYF. CDR3 nucleotides: TGTGCCAGCAGCTTGGACCCTAGATCCCACGAGCAGTACTTC. Complete variable domain (other parts from reference TRBV5-6 and TRBJ2-7): DAGVTQSPTHLIKTRGQQVTLRCSPKSGHDTVSWYQQALGQGPQFIFQYYEEEERQRGNFPDRFSGHQFPNYSSELNVNALLLGDSALYLCASSLDPRSHEQYFGPGTRLTVT.

This clone appeared once. This sequence joins TRBV27 and TRBJ2-7, with 16 bases lining up with TRBD2. Germline V gene sequence: CDR1 MNHEY, CDR2 SMNVEV (reference sequence). The junction had 5 bases not matched to a gene; V was cut back by 2 bases and J by 4 bases. This CDR3 is built from 17 residues. CDR3 loop: CASSLRGLAGGQYEQYF. DNA of the CDR3: TGTGCCAGCAGTTTAAGGGGACTAGCGGGGGGGCAGTACGAGCAGTACTTC.

The gene calls are TRBV27 and TRBJ2-2; D unresolved. The CDR3 spans 15 residues. V was clipped by 8 bases and J by 2 bases, with 15 bases between them. Germline V CDR1 and CDR2: MNHEY, SMNVEV (reference sequence). CDR3 protein: CASSPQAVNTGELFF. CDR3 coding DNA: TGTGCCAGCTCCCCGCAGGCAGTTAACACCGGGGAGCTGTTTTTT.

This chain connects TRBV29-1 to TRBJ2-3; 7 nucleotides match TRBD1. Germline CDR1 is SQVTM and CDR2 is ANQGSEA. This CDR3 contains 12 residues. V lost 7 bases, J lost 4 bases, and 5 bases stayed unmatched. The CDR3 spells CSAGDRSDTQYF. For the CDR3, the DNA is TGCAGCGCCGGGGACAGATCAGATACGCAGTATTTT.

This sequence joins TRBV4-2 and TRBJ2-1, with TRBD2 matching 14 bases. From germline, CDR1 is LGHNA and CDR2 YNFKEQ. The CDR3 covers 16 residues. V shed 4 bases and J 7 bases; nucleotides not matched to a gene: 6. The CDR3 DNA reads as TGTGCCAGCAGCCGAGCCGGGACTAGCGGGAGTAATGAGCAGTTCTTC. Translating gives CASSRAGTSGSNEQFF.

This chain links TRBV15 with TRBJ2-4; maybe TRBD1 (5 bases). CDR1 is LNHNV and CDR2 is YYDKDF in the germline V gene (reference sequence). V was clipped by 0 bases and J by 3 bases, with 12 bases between them. The CDR3 has 16 residues. The CDR3 sequence: CATSRDLGRGKNIQYF. Written as DNA, the CDR3 is TGTGCCACCAGCAGAGATCTGGGTAGGGGCAAAAACATTCAGTACTTC.